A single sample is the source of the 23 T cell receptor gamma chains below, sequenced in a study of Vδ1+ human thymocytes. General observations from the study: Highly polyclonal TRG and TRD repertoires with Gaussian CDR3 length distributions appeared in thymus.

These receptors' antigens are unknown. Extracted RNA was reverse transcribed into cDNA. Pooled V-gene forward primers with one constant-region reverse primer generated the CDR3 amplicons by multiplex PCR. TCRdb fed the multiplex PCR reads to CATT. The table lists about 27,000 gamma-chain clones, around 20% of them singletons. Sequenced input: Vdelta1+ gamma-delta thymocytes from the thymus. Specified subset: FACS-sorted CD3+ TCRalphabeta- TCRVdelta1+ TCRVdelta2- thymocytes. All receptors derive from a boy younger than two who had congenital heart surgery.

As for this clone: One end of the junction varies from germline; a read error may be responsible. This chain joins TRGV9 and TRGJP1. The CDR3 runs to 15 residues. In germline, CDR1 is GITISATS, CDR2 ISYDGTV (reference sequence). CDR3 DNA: TGTGCCTTGTGGGAGCAAAGGACCACTGGTTGGTTCAAGCTATTT. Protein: CALWEQRTTGWFKLF.

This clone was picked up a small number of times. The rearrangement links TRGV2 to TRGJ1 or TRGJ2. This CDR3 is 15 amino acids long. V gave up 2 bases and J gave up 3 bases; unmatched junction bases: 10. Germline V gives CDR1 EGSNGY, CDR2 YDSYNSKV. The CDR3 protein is CATWDDPPFYYKKLF. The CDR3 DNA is TGTGCCACCTGGGACGACCCGCCGTTTTATTATAAGAAACTCTTT.

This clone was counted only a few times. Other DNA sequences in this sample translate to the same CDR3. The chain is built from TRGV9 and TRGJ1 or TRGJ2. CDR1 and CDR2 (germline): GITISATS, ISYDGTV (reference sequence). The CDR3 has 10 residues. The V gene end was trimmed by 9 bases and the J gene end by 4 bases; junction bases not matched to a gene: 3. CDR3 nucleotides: TGTGCCTTGCGGTATTATAAGAAACTCTTT. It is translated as CALRYYKKLF.

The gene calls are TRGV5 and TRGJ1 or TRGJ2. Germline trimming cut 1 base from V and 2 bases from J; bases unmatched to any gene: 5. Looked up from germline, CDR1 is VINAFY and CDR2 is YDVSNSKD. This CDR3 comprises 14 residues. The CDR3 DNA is TGTGCCACCTGGGACAGCCGCCATTATTATAAGAAACTCTTT. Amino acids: CATWDSRHYYKKLF.

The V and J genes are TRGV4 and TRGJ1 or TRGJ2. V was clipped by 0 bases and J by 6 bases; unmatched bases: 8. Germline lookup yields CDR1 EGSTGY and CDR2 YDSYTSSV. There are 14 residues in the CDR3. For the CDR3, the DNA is TGTGCCACCTGGGATGGGCCGATCTGTTATAAGAAACTCTTT. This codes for CATWDGPICYKKLF.

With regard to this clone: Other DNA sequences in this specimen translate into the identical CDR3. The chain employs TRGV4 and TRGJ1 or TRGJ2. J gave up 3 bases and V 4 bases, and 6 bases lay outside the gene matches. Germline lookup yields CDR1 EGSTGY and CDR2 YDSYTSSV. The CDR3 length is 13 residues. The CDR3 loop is CATWETIYYKKLF. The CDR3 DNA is TGTGCCACCTGGGAAACGATTTATTATAAGAAACTCTTT.

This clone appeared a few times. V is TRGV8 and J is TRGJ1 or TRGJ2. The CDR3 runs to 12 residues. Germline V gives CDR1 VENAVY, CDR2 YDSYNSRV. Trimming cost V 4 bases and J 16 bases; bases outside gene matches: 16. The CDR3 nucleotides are TGTGCCACCTGGGAATGCACAACCGTTTGGCTCTTT. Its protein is CATWECTTVWLF.

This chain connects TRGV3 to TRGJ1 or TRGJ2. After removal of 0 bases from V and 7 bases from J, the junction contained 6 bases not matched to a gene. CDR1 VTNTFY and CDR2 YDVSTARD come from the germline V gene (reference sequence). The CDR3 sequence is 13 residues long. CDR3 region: CATWDRVNYKKLF. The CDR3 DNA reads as TGTGCCACCTGGGACAGGGTGAACTATAAGAAACTCTTT.

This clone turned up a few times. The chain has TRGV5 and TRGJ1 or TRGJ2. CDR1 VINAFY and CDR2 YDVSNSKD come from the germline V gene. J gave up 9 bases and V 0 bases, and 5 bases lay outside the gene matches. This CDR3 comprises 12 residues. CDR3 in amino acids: CATWDRMGKKLF. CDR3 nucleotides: TGTGCCACCTGGGACAGGATGGGTAAGAAACTCTTT.

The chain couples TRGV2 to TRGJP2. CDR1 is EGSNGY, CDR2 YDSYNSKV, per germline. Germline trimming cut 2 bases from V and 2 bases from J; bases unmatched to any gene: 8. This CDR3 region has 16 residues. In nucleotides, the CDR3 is TGTGCCACCTGGGACGCCACGGGGAGTAGTGATTGGATCAAGACGTTT. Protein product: CATWDATGSSDWIKTF.

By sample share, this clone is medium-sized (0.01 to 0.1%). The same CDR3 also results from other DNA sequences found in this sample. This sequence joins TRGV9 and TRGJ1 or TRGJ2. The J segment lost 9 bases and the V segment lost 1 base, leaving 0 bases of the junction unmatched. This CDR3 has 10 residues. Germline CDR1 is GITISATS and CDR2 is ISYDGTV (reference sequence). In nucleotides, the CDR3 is TGTGCCTTGTGGGAGGTTAAGAAACTCTTT. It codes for CALWEVKKLF.

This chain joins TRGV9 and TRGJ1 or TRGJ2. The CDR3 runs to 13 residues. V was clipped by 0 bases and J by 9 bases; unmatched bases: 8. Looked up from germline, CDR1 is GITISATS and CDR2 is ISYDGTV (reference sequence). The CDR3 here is CALWEVHRSKKLF. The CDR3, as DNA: TGTGCCTTGTGGGAGGTGCACCGAAGTAAGAAACTCTTT.

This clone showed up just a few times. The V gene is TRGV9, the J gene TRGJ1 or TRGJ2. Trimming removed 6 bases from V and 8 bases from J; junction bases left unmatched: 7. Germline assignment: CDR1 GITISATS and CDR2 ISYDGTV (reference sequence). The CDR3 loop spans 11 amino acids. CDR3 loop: CALWRGDKKLF. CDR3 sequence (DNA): TGTGCCTTGTGGAGGGGGGATAAGAAACTCTTT.

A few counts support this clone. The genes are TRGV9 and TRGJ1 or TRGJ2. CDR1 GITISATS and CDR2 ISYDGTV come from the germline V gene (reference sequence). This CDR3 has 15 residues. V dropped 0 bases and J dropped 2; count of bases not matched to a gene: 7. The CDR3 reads CALWEVRLYYYKKLF. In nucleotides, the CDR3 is TGTGCCTTGTGGGAGGTGCGCCTTTATTATTATAAGAAACTCTTT.

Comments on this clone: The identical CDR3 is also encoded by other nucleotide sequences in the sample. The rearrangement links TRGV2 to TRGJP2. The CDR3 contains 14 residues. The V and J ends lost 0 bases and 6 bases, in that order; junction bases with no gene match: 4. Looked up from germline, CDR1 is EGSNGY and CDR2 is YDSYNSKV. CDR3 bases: TGTGCCACCTGGGACGGGCGTGGTGATTGGATCAAGACGTTT. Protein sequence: CATWDGRGDWIKTF.

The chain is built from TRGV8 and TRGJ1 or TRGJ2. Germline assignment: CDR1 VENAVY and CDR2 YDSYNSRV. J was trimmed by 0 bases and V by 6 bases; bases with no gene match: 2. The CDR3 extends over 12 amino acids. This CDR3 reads CATWRNYYKKLF. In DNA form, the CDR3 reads TGTGCCACCTGGCGGAATTATTATAAGAAACTCTTT.

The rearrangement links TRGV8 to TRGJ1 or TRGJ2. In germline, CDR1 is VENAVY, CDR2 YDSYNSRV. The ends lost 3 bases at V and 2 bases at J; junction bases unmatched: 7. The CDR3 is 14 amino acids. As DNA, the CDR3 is TGTGCCACCTGGGATCTCGATCATTATTATAAGAAACTCTTT. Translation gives CATWDLDHYYKKLF.

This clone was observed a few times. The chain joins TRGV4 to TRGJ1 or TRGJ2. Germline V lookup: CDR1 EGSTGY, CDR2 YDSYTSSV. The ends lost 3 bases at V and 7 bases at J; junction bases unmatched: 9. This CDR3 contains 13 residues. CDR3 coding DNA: TGTGCCACCTGGGATCGAGGGGGATATAAGAAACTCTTT. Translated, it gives CATWDRGGYKKLF.

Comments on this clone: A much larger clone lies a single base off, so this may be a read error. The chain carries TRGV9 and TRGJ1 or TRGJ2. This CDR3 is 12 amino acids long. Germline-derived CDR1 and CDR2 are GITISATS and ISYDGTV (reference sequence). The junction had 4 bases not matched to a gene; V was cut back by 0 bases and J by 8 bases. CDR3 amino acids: CALWEVDHKKLF. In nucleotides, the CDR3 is TGTGCCTTGTGGGAGGTGGATCATAAGAAACTCTTT.

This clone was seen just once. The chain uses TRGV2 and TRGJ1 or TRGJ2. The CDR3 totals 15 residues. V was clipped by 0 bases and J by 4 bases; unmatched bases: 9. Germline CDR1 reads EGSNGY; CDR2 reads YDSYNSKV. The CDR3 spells CATWDGPFGYYKKLF. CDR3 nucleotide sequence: TGTGCCACCTGGGACGGGCCCTTTGGGTATTATAAGAAACTCTTT.

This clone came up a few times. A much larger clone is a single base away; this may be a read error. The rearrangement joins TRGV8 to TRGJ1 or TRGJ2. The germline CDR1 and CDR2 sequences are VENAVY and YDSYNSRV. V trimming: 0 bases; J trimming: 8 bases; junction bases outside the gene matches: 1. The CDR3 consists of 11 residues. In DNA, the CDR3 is TGTGCCACCTGGGATAGGCATAAGAAACTCTTT. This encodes CATWDRHKKLF.

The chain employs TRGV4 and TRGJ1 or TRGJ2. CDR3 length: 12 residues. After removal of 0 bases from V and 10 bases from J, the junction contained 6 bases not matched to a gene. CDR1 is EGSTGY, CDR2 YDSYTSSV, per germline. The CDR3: CATWDGPVKKLF. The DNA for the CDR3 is TGTGCCACCTGGGATGGGCCCGTGAAGAAACTCTTT.

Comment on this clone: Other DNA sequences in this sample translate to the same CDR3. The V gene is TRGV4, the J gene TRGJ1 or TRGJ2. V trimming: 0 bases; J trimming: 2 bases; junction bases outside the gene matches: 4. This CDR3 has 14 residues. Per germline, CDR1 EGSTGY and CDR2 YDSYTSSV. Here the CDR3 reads CATWDGPDYYKKLF. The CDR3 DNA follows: TGTGCCACCTGGGATGGGCCAGATTATTATAAGAAACTCTTT.